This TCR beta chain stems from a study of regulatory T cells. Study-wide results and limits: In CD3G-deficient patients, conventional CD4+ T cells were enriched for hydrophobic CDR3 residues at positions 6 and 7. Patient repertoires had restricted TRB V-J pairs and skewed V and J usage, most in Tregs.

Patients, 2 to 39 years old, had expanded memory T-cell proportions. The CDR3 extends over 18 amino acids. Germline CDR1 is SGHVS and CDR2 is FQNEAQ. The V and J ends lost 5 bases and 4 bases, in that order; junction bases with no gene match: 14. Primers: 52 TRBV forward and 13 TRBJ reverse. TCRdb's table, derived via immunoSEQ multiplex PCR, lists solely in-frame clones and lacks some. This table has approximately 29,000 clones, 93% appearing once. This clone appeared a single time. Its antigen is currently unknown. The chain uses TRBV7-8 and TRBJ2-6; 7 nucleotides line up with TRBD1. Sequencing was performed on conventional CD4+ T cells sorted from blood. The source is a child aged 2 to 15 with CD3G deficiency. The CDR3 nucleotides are TGTGCCAGCAGCCGACAGGGTTTGACCGCTGACGGGGCCAACGTCCTGACTTTC. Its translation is CASSRQGLTADGANVLTF.